These T cell receptor beta chains were read from a single sample in a study of T cells after posttransplantation cyclophosphamide. TCRdb's copy holds only in-frame clones and misses some; the assay was immunoSEQ multiplex PCR. The sample has fewer than 40,000 clones; 80% to 90% are singletons. Sequencing input: PBMCs. Every receptor here comes from a woman aged 40 to 50 with a blood cancer, CMV-positive, and with a related stem cell donor. CDR3s include the opening cysteine and the closing phenylalanine or tryptophan. The order of the fields is J gene, V gene, clone size, D gene, CDR3 DNA, CDR3 protein. The D gene is left open where the match is weak. The listing skips clone size in some rows; elsewhere it reads once, few, many or a size class.

TRBJ1-1	TRBV28	.	.	TGTGCCAGCCAGAACACTGAAGCTTTCTTT	CASQNTEAFF
TRBJ2-7	TRBV21-1	.	.	TGTGCCAGCAGCAACCGGACAGGGAGGGCCTACGAGCAGTACTTC	CASSNRTGRAYEQYF
TRBJ1-6	TRBV9	.	.	TGTGCCAGCAGCGTAGACGGCAGGGGCTATAATTCACCCCTCCACTTT	CASSVDGRGYNSPLHF
TRBJ1-4	TRBV29-1	.	TRBD1	TGCAGCGCCCGCAGGGACAGCCTCAATGAAAAACTGTTTTTT	CSARRDSLNEKLFF
TRBJ2-7	TRBV4-1	.	.	TGCGCCAGCAGCCAGCCAGGGGAAGACGAGCAGTACTTC	CASSQPGEDEQYF
TRBJ1-1	TRBV7-8	.	TRBD1	TGTGCCAGCAGCTTATTAACAGGGGTGGTGGTGGGCACTGAAGCTTTCTTT	CASSLLTGVVVGTEAFF
TRBJ1-2	TRBV10-2	.	.	TGCGCCAGCAGTGAGTCGATTCCTGGGACTTCTGGCTACACCTTC	CASSESIPGTSGYTF
TRBJ2-2	TRBV18	.	.	TGTGCCAGCTCACGAGGGGGGAACACCGGGGAGCTGTTTTTT	CASSRGGNTGELFF
TRBJ1-1	TRBV4-1	.	.	TGCGCCAGCAGCCATGGCCCCCCTGAAGCTTTCTTT	CASSHGPPEAFF
TRBJ2-7	TRBV9	.	TRBD1	TGTGCCAGCAGCGGCGGACAGGGAGATCCCTACGAGCAGTACTTC	CASSGGQGDPYEQYF
TRBJ1-6	TRBV5-1	.	TRBD1	TGCGCCAGCAGCTTGGAAGGGGGCGGCTCCTATAATTCACCCCTCCACTTT	CASSLEGGGSYNSPLHF
TRBJ2-2	TRBV5-6	.	TRBD2	TGTGCCAGCAGCTTAAAAGCGGGGCCGAACACCGGGGAGCTGTTTTTT	CASSLKAGPNTGELFF
TRBJ2-3	TRBV4-1	.	TRBD1	TGCGCCAGCAGCCAAGCACAGGGGGTTAGCACAGATACGCAGTATTTT	CASSQAQGVSTDTQYF
TRBJ1-1	TRBV7-3	.	.	TGTGCCAGCAGCCCGACGGGTCCTTCCCGTGAAGCTTTCTTT	CASSPTGPSREAFF
TRBJ2-5	TRBV4-2	.	TRBD2	TGTGCCAGCAGCCTAGGGACTAGCGGGGATCGGGTGCTCGAGACCCAGTACTTC	CASSLGTSGDRVLETQYF
TRBJ2-6	TRBV27	.	TRBD1	TGTGCCAGCAGTGGGGACAGGAGGGCCAACGTCCTGACTTTC	CASSGDRRANVLTF
TRBJ2-7	TRBV6-5	.	.	TGTGCCAGCAGTGAAGGAGGAAGGTCTTACGAGCAGTACTTC	CASSEGGRSYEQYF
TRBJ1-2	TRBV4-1	.	TRBD1	TGCGCCAGCAGCCAAGACAGGGGGGTTGGTGGCTACACCTTC	CASSQDRGVGGYTF
TRBJ1-1	TRBV7-2	.	.	TGTGCCAGCACCCCCAGGCAGGCGAACACTGAAGCTTTCTTT	CASTPRQANTEAFF
TRBJ2-4	TRBV18	.	TRBD1	TGTGCCAGCTCCCCCGGAGAGGACAGGTGGTGGGCCAAAAACATTCAGTACTTC	CASSPGEDRWWAKNIQYF
TRBJ1-1	TRBV19	.	TRBD1	TGTGCCAGTAGTAAGTGGGACAGGGATACTGAAGCTTTCTTT	CASSKWDRDTEAFF
TRBJ2-7	TRBV6-1	few	.	TGTGCCAGCAGTGAAACCTCCGGCAGGGTCTACGAGCAGTACTTC	CASSETSGRVYEQYF
TRBJ1-1	TRBV7-3	.	.	TGTGCCAGCAGCTTTGGTACTAGGCACACTGAAGCTTTCTTT	CASSFGTRHTEAFF
TRBJ1-2	TRBV10-3	few	.	TGTGCCATCAGTGAAAGCAAGATCTATGGCTACACCTTC	CAISESKIYGYTF
TRBJ1-4	TRBV28	.	TRBD1	TGTGCCAGCAGCCCCACAGGGGGCGGGGAAAAACTGTTTTTT	CASSPTGGGEKLFF
TRBJ2-6	TRBV4-1	.	.	TGCGCCAGCAGCCTTCCAACCGAGTACTCTGGGGCCAACGTCCTGACTTTC	CASSLPTEYSGANVLTF
TRBJ2-5	TRBV18	.	TRBD1	TGTGCCAGCTCAGGGACAGGCCAAGAGACCCAGTACTTC	CASSGTGQETQYF
TRBJ2-7	TRBV5-1	.	.	TGCGCCAGCAGCTTACAACAGGGATTCGCTTCCTACGAGCAGTACTTC	CASSLQQGFASYEQYF
TRBJ2-7	TRBV19	.	TRBD1	TGTGCCAGTAGCCCGGGACAGGGCGGGTACGAGCAGTACTTC	CASSPGQGGYEQYF
TRBJ2-4	TRBV5-1	.	TRBD1	TGCGCCAGCAGCTTACCCGGGACAGGGGTTAAAAACATTCAGTACTTC	CASSLPGTGVKNIQYF
TRBJ2-3	TRBV5-1	.	TRBD2	TGCGCCAGCACCCCAGCGGGGGGGCCTGAAGATACGCAGTATTTT	CASTPAGGPEDTQYF
TRBJ1-3	TRBV6-6	.	TRBD1	TGTGCCAGCAGTTACGTCCAGGGGGCCTCTGGAAACACCATATATTTT	CASSYVQGASGNTIYF
TRBJ1-2	TRBV6-5	.	TRBD1	TGTGCCAGCAGCGCGACAGGGGTCGGCTATGGCTACACCTTC	CASSATGVGYGYTF
TRBJ1-5	TRBV2	.	TRBD1	TGTGCCAGCAGTGAGTGGGGACAGGGGCCCAGCAATCAGCCCCAGCATTTT	CASSEWGQGPSNQPQHF
TRBJ2-5	TRBV5-1	.	TRBD2	TGCGCCAGCAGCTTGGCCGCCCTCGACGGCGGGGGACAAGAGACCCAGTACTTC	CASSLAALDGGGQETQYF
TRBJ1-1	TRBV19	.	TRBD1	TGTGCCAGTGAGTTTGGGACAGGGGGGAACACTGAAGCTTTCTTT	CASEFGTGGNTEAFF
TRBJ1-6	TRBV27	.	.	TGTGCCAGCAGGTCCAGCTCCTATAATTCACCCCTCCACTTT	CASRSSSYNSPLHF
TRBJ2-7	TRBV2	.	.	TGTGCCAGCAATCTTCAGCGGGTCTACGAGCAGTACTTC	CASNLQRVYEQYF
TRBJ1-3	TRBV11-2	few	TRBD1	TGTGCCAGCAGCTTAAACAGGGGGCGCGGAAACACCATATATTTT	CASSLNRGRGNTIYF
TRBJ2-2	TRBV6-4	.	TRBD2	TGTGCCAGCAGTGTAACCACTAGCGGGAACACCGGGGAGCTGTTTTTT	CASSVTTSGNTGELFF
TRBJ2-1	TRBV7-9	.	.	TGTGCCAGCAGCTTAGCGAGTCCAGGGCAGTTCTTC	CASSLASPGQFF
TRBJ2-5	TRBV7-2	.	.	TGTGCCAGCAGCCAGGCAATAGGCAGAACCTCGGAGACCCAGTACTTC	CASSQAIGRTSETQYF
TRBJ2-5	TRBV7-9	.	TRBD1	TGTGCCAGCAGCCCCTCGACAGGGCCCCAAGAGACCCAGTACTTC	CASSPSTGPQETQYF
TRBJ1-1	TRBV7-6	once	.	TGTGCCAGCAGCTTAGGGTCAGGGTGGGACACTGAAGCTTTCTTT	CASSLGSGWDTEAFF
TRBJ1-6	TRBV6-4	.	TRBD1	TGTGCCAGCAGTGTGACAGGGGGAGATAATTCACCCCTCCACTTT	CASSVTGGDNSPLHF
TRBJ2-1	TRBV9	.	TRBD2	TGTGCCAGCAGCTTGCTAGCGGGGGGGCCAGATGAGCAGTTCTTC	CASSLLAGGPDEQFF
TRBJ1-3	TRBV5-6	.	TRBD1	TGTGCCAGCAGCGGGGACAGGGAAACTGGAAACACCATATATTTT	CASSGDRETGNTIYF
TRBJ2-5	TRBV7-2	.	.	TGTGCCAGCAGCTTAGCAGGTCGGGGTGAAGAGACCCAGTACTTC	CASSLAGRGEETQYF